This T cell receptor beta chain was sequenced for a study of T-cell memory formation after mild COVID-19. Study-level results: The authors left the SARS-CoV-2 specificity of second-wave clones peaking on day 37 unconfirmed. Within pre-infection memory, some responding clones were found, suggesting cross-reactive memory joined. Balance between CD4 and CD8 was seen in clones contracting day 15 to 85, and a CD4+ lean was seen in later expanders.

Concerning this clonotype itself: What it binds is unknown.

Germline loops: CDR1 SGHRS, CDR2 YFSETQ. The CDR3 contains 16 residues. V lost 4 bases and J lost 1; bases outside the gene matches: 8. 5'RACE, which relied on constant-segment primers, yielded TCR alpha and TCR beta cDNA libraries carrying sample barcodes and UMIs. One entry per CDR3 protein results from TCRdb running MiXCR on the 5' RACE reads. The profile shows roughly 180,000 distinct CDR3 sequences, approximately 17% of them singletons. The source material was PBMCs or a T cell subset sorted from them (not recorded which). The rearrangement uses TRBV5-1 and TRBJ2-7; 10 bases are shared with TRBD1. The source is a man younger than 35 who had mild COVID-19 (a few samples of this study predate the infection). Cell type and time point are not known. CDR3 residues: CASSSGQGVMSYEQYF. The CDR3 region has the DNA TGCGCCAGCAGCAGCGGACAGGGGGTGATGTCCTACGAGCAGTACTTC.